The 6 T cell receptor beta chains below come from one sample, sequenced in a study of T cell repertoires in cytomegalovirus infection. Each CDR3 protein is one row after TCRdb ran MiXCR on the reads. The table has around 120,000 distinct CDR3 sequences, almost 9% seen once. Sequencing was performed on PBMCs. These receptors were obtained from a human donor in good health (CMV status not recorded). Some clones in this sample may be carry-over from other donors' samples.

Ten or more counts support this clonotype. V gene TRBV19 combines with J gene TRBJ2-1; D perhaps matches TRBD1 (6 bases). Per germline, CDR1 LNHDA and CDR2 SQIVND (reference sequence). The CDR3 contains 16 residues. The V end lost 7 bases, the J end lost 0 bases, and 16 bases lay between the germline ends. The chain's CDR3 is CASTTGTLDSYNEQFF. CDR3 sequence (DNA): TGTGCCAGTACCACAGGGACACTCGACTCCTACAATGAGCAGTTCTTC.

This clonotype occurred many times. This sequence joins TRBV19 and TRBJ2-6; D is unclear. The CDR3 covers 15 residues. Trimming stripped 3 bases from V and 0 bases from J, with 6 bases between. Germline V gene lookup returns CDR1 LNHDA and CDR2 SQIVND (reference sequence). The CDR3: CASSIWTSGANVLTF. In DNA, the CDR3 is TGTGCCAGTAGTATCTGGACCTCTGGGGCCAACGTCCTGACTTTC. Full variable domain (outside the CDR3, taken from reference TRBV19 and TRBJ2-6): DGGITQSPKYLFRKEGQNVTLSCEQNLNHDAMYWYRQDPGQGLRLIYYSQIVNDFQKGDIAEGYSVSREKKESFPLTVTSAQKNPTAFYLCASSIWTSGANVLTFGAGSRLTVL.

This clonotype was counted ten times or more. This chain uses TRBV7-2 with TRBJ2-5; 7 nucleotides match TRBD2. The CDR3 is 18 amino acids. Germline assignment: CDR1 SGHTA and CDR2 FQGNSA. V trimming: 4 bases; J trimming: 1 base; junction bases outside the gene matches: 15. CDR3 bases: TGTGCCAGCAGCTCCTTCCCCCCGACTAGCAGATTCCAAGAGACCCAGTACTTC. Encoded protein: CASSSFPPTSRFQETQYF.

There are many counts of this clonotype. In nucleotides, the CDR3 is TGTGCCAGCAGCCTTAGCGGGGGCAGCTCCTACGAGCAGTACTTC. Its translation is CASSLSGGSSYEQYF. V is TRBV7-2 and J is TRBJ2-7; 9 nucleotides agree with TRBD2. Germline lookup yields CDR1 SGHTA and CDR2 FQGNSA. With V trimmed by 5 bases and J by 0 bases, 5 bases remained unmatched. The CDR3 covers 15 residues.

This clonotype was counted at least ten times. The chain uses TRBV7-2 and TRBJ2-1; TRBD2 aligns across 10 bases. V shed 7 bases, J shed 4 bases, and the junction held 7 bases outside the gene matches. The CDR3 extends over 15 amino acids. CDR1 is SGHTA and CDR2 is FQGNSA in the germline V gene. The CDR3 region is CASTGSGGGYNEQFF. The DNA of the CDR3 is TGTGCCAGCACCGGGAGCGGGGGGGGTTACAATGAGCAGTTCTTC.

There are a few counts of this clonotype. V and J are TRBV28 and TRBJ2-7; a possible D gene is TRBD2 (6 bases). V was clipped by 5 bases and J by 5 bases, with 22 bases between them. CDR1 MDHEN and CDR2 SYDVKM come from the germline V gene. The CDR3 sequence is 16 residues long. The CDR3 DNA sequence: TGTGCCAGCAGTCTCCGCCCTGGAGGGCTAATCCACGAGCAGTACTTC. It specifies CASSLRPGGLIHEQYF.